The sequence of this T cell receptor beta chain was determined in a study of OX40 agonist ivuxolimab in advanced cancers. Study-wide results and caveats: Clonal expansion among partial responders at 0.1-3.0 mg/kg ranked near the lowest.

Comment on this clone: Its antigen remains unidentified.

Measured with immunoSEQ multiplex PCR; TCRdb has only the in-frame clones, and not every one. The sample includes around 100,000 clones, 75% to 95% seen only once; the top ten take 0.54%. Germline V gene sequence: CDR1 SGDLS, CDR2 YYNGEE. V was shortened by 1 base and J by 8 bases, with 20 bases between the two germline ends. The CDR3 sequence is 16 residues long. The TCR comes from an adult with an advanced solid tumor such as melanoma, head and neck, liver or kidney cancer. The chain has TRBV9 and TRBJ2-3; D is tentatively TRBD1 or TRBD2 (5 bases each). This specimen consisted of CD4+ or CD8+ T cells sorted from blood, obtained in a trial of the OX40 agonist ivuxolimab. Here the CDR3 reads CASSVRAGTQGGTQYF. Written as DNA, the CDR3 is TGTGCCAGCAGCGTACGTGCCGGGACCCAGGGTGGTACGCAGTATTTT.